One and the same sample provided the 4 T cell receptor beta chains below, sequenced in a study of T cell responses to AZD1222 COVID-19 vaccine. Sequenced by immunoSEQ multiplex PCR; TCRdb stores in-frame clones only, minus some. The table records about 82,000 clones, roughly nine tenths of them present only once. Material: peripheral blood, obtained on day 0 of AZD1222 vaccination. The receptors stem from an adult in good health.

The chain joins TRBV7-2 to TRBJ1-5; D not certain. Germline V gene data show CDR1 as SGHTA and CDR2 as FQGNSA. Trimming took off 5 bases at V and 11 bases at J, with 16 bases between the two ends. CDR3 length: 13 amino acids. CDR3 amino acids: CASSPNLGNAQHF. The CDR3 DNA reads TGTGCCAGCAGCCCAAACTTGGGGAATGCCCAGCATTTT.

The chain is built from TRBV12-3 or TRBV12-4 and TRBJ2-3; D perhaps matches TRBD2 (6 bases). The CDR3 loop spans 11 amino acids. V gave up 3 bases and J gave up 8 bases, with 6 bases separating them. CDR3 in DNA: TGTGCCAGCAGTTTGGAGGGTACGCAGTATTTT. Residues: CASSLEGTQYF.

This clone occurred once. This sequence joins TRBV3-1 (or the pseudogene TRBV3-2) and TRBJ1-3; 7 nucleotides align to TRBD1. Germline-derived CDR1 and CDR2 are LGHDT and YNNKEL (reference sequence). V dropped 4 bases and J dropped 0; count of bases not matched to a gene: 6. The CDR3 is 16 residues long. The CDR3 DNA reads TGTGCCAGCAGCCCCCGGGACAGAGTCTCTGGAAACACCATATATTTT. This encodes CASSPRDRVSGNTIYF.

About this clone itself: The identical CDR3 is also encoded by other nucleotide sequences in the sample. The chain has TRBV24-1 and TRBJ1-2; TRBD1 might be the D (6 bases). V was shortened by 3 bases and J by 8 bases, with 12 bases between the two germline ends. This CDR3 has 13 amino acids. Germline CDR1 reads KGHDR; CDR2 reads SFDVKD. The CDR3 DNA sequence: TGTGCCACCAGTGATGTACAGGGTAGGGGCTACACCTTC. It codes for CATSDVQGRGYTF.